The 24 T cell receptor beta chains below come from one sample, sequenced in a study of a mutant IDH1 vaccine in newly diagnosed glioma. Sequencing was performed with immunoSEQ multiplex PCR; in TCRdb, only in-frame clones are kept and a portion is missing. The data contain some 100,000 clones, roughly 80% of them seen just once; the ten biggest clones take up under 8%. Indicated time point: baseline, week 1 (first vaccination visit). The treatment is: pre-vaccination baseline after standard-of-care therapy. Source: PBMCs, taken from a glioma patient treated with radiotherapy, temozolomide or both. These receptors originate from a woman aged 50 to 60 with glioma.

The chain employs TRBV29-1 and TRBJ2-7, with TRBD1 identical over 9 bases. In germline, CDR1 is SQVTM, CDR2 ANQGSEA. This CDR3 comprises 13 residues. V was pared by 4 bases and J by 4 bases, with 5 bases of the junction left unmatched. In DNA, the CDR3 is TGCAGCGTTGGCCCGGGACAGGGATACGAGCAGTACTTC. The encoded protein is CSVGPGQGYEQYF.

V is TRBV5-6 and J is TRBJ2-5, with 11 bases fitting TRBD1. CDR3 length: 16 residues. Looked up from germline, CDR1 is SGHDT and CDR2 is YYEEEE. V trimming: 1 base; J trimming: 2 bases; junction bases outside the gene matches: 4. The CDR3 DNA is TGTGCCAGCAGCTTGACGGGACAGGGGGATCAAGAGACCCAGTACTTC. This translates into CASSLTGQGDQETQYF.

The chain couples TRBV7-9 to TRBJ2-3; 12 bases map to TRBD2. Germline CDR1 SEHNR, CDR2 FQNEAQ (reference sequence). With 5 bases clipped from V and 5 bases from J, the junction kept 5 bases outside the gene matches. CDR3 length: 15 residues. The CDR3 region has the DNA TGTGCCAGCAGCCCTAGCGGGGGGGCAGGAGATACGCAGTATTTT. The encoded protein is CASSPSGGAGDTQYF.

V and J are TRBV19 and TRBJ1-5; D is unresolved. The V end was cut by 3 bases, the J end by 7 bases, with 7 bases between. CDR1 LNHDA and CDR2 SQIVND come from the germline V gene (reference sequence). This CDR3 contains 12 residues. Written as DNA, the CDR3 is TGTGCCAGTAGTATGGACCTCCAGCCCCAGCATTTT. Translating it yields CASSMDLQPQHF.

This chain connects TRBV5-1 to TRBJ2-2; D is possibly TRBD2 (7 bases). CDR1 SGHRS and CDR2 YFSETQ come from the germline V gene. CDR3 size: 16 residues. V was cut by 5 bases and J by 7 bases, with 21 bases left in between. The DNA of the CDR3 is TGCGCCAGCAGGATGTCGGGGGGCGGATTGGTCGGGGAGCTGTTTTTT. Protein: CASRMSGGGLVGELFF.

The chain recombines TRBV2 with TRBJ2-7; possible D gene TRBD1, 5 bases. The germline CDR1 and CDR2 sequences are SNHLY and FYNNEI. V dropped 6 bases and J dropped 7 bases, with 10 bases sitting between them. This CDR3 is built from 11 residues. CDR3 sequence: CASSPGAEQYF. The CDR3 DNA sequence: TGTGCCAGCAGCCCTGGGGCGGAGCAGTACTTC.

V is TRBV9 and J is TRBJ2-7, with D possibly called TRBD1 or TRBD2 (5 bases each). Looked up from germline, CDR1 is SGDLS and CDR2 is YYNGEE. The CDR3 length is 14 residues. Trimming took off 4 bases at V and 2 bases at J, with 13 bases between the two ends. Here the CDR3 reads CASSPTRDPYEQYF. As DNA, the CDR3 is TGTGCCAGCAGCCCCACCAGGGACCCCTACGAGCAGTACTTC. The full variable domain, its missing parts supplied by reference TRBV9 and TRBJ2-7, is DSGVTQTPKHLITATGQRVTLRCSPRSGDLSVYWYQQSLDQGLQFLIQYYNGEERAKGNILERFSAQQFPDLHSELNLSSLELGDSALYFCASSPTRDPYEQYFGPGTRLTVT.

The V gene is TRBV30, the J gene TRBJ1-1, with D hard to call. In germline, CDR1 is GTSNPN, CDR2 SVGIG (reference sequence). V lost 2 bases and J lost 7, with 11 bases in between. The CDR3 has 12 amino acids. CDR3 sequence (DNA): TGTGCCTGGAGTCCGAGGGCAATTGAAGCTTTCTTT. Protein: CAWSPRAIEAFF.

The chain has TRBV10-1 and TRBJ2-7; D possibly matches TRBD1 or TRBD2 (5 bases each). Per germline, CDR1 WNHNN and CDR2 SYGVQD (reference sequence). CDR3 length: 16 amino acids. Trimming took off 2 bases at V and 5 bases at J, with 19 bases between the two ends. The CDR3, as DNA: TGCGCCAGCAGTGAGCCTATGGGACGGCCCCGGGACGAGCAGTACTTC. This translates into CASSEPMGRPRDEQYF.

The chain carries TRBV20-1 and TRBJ2-1; 10 bases align to TRBD2. J was trimmed by 13 bases and V by 8 bases; bases with no gene match: 5. Germline V gene lookup returns CDR1 DFQATT and CDR2 SNEGSKA (reference sequence). CDR3 length: 10 amino acids. The CDR3 DNA sequence: TGCAGTCCAGAGCGGGGGGGCCAGTTCTTC. Translating gives CSPERGGQFF.

This clone has more than one count but fewer than ten. The V call is TRBV2, the J call TRBJ1-2; 8 bases fit TRBD1. Germline CDR1 is SNHLY and CDR2 is FYNNEI. With V trimmed by 0 bases and J by 4 bases, 4 bases remained unmatched. The CDR3 has 15 amino acids. The CDR3 spells CASSEASGQVYGYTF. The CDR3 DNA reads TGTGCCAGCAGTGAAGCTTCGGGACAGGTCTATGGCTACACCTTC.

The rearrangement joins TRBV25-1 to TRBJ2-6, with D uncertain. The ends were cut back, 8 bases at V and 0 bases at J, with 11 bases in the middle. This CDR3 has 15 amino acids. Germline V CDR1 and CDR2: MGHDK, SYGVNS. CDR3 protein: CASGWAGSGANVLTF. The CDR3 DNA reads as TGTGCCAGCGGGTGGGCCGGCTCTGGGGCCAACGTCCTGACTTTC.

This clone showed up just a few times. The rearrangement joins TRBV6-6 to TRBJ2-7; D is unclear. The V end was cut by 6 bases, the J end by 1 base, with 13 bases between. The CDR3 runs to 14 residues. CDR1 is MNHNY, CDR2 SVGAGI, per germline (reference sequence). CDR3 sequence (DNA): TGTGCCAGCAGCGATACCGGGCTTTCCTACGAGCAGTACTTC. Translation: CASSDTGLSYEQYF.

This clone was seen only a few times. V is TRBV30 and J is TRBJ1-5; D is unclear. Germline-derived CDR1 and CDR2 are GTSNPN and SVGIG (reference sequence). V lost 1 base, J lost 4 bases, and 8 bases lay in between. CDR3 length: 13 residues. CDR3 sequence reads: CAWSESRNQPQHF. In nucleotides, the CDR3 is TGTGCCTGGAGTGAGAGCAGGAATCAGCCCCAGCATTTT. The full variable domain, its missing parts supplied by reference TRBV30 and TRBJ1-5, is SQTIHQWPATLVQPVGSPLSLECTVEGTSNPNLYWYRQAAGRGLQLLFYSVGIGQISSEVPQNLSASRPQDRQFILSSKKLLLSDSGFYLCAWSESRNQPQHFGDGTRLSIL.

This clone was detected only a few times. The J gene is TRBJ1-1, the V gene TRBV6-5; unclear D gene. Germline CDR1 is MNHEY and CDR2 is SVGAGI. The V end lost 6 bases, the J end lost 5 bases, and 16 bases lay between the germline ends. This CDR3 contains 14 residues. The chain's CDR3 is CASRRGQTATEAFF. CDR3 in DNA: TGTGCCAGCAGGCGAGGCCAAACGGCGACTGAAGCTTTCTTT.

This clone has only a few counts. CDR3 amino acids: CASNQRAGANLNTQYF. In DNA, the CDR3 is TGTGCCAGCAATCAGAGGGCGGGGGCGAATCTTAATACGCAGTATTTT. This rearrangement joins TRBV7-9 to TRBJ2-3, with a tentative D call TRBD2 (7 bases). The CDR3 has 16 residues. Germline V gene data show CDR1 as SEHNR and CDR2 as FQNEAQ (reference sequence). Trimming pared 7 bases from V and 7 bases from J, leaving 24 bases between. Full variable domain (missing parts from reference TRBV7-9 and TRBJ2-3): DTGVSQNPRHKITKRGQNVTFRCDPISEHNRLYWYRQTLGQGPEFLTYFQNEAQLEKSRLLSDRFSAERPKGSFSTLEIQRTEQGDSAMYLCASNQRAGANLNTQYFGPGTRLTVL.

The sample holds a few counts of this clone. In nucleotides, the CDR3 is TGCAGCGTTGAACAGGGCGTGAACACTGAAGCTTTCTTT. It yields the protein CSVEQGVNTEAFF. The V call is TRBV29-1, the J call TRBJ1-1, with a weak D call TRBD1 (5 bases). V shed 2 bases and J shed 0 bases, with 7 bases lying between them. Germline assignment: CDR1 SQVTM and CDR2 ANQGSEA. The CDR3 runs 13 residues.

Only one count was recorded for this clone. J is TRBJ1-3 and V is TRBV7-2; 8 bases fit TRBD1. With V trimmed by 4 bases and J by 4 bases, 9 bases remained unmatched. This CDR3 is built from 16 residues. CDR1 is SGHTA and CDR2 is FQGNSA in the germline V gene. CDR3 nucleotides: TGTGCCAGCAGCTCCTATGGACAGGGAAGGGGAAACACCATATATTTT. The encoded protein is CASSSYGQGRGNTIYF.

The rearrangement joins TRBV7-2 to TRBJ2-2, with no clear D. CDR1 and CDR2 from the germline V gene are SGHTA and FQGNSA. The CDR3 covers 13 residues. V was pared by 5 bases and J by 5 bases, with 9 bases between. The CDR3 DNA is TGTGCCAGCAGCACCCCAGAAACCGGGGAGCTGTTTTTT. Amino acid sequence: CASSTPETGELFF.

The gene calls are TRBV6-5 and TRBJ2-7; 7 nucleotides match TRBD2. The CDR3 contains 11 residues. Losses at the gene ends were 5 bases for V and 6 bases for J; bases not matched to a gene: 1. The V gene's germline CDR1 is MNHEY and CDR2 SVGAGI. The CDR3 DNA is TGTGCCAGCAGTCGCGGGGGCGAGCAGTACTTC. Translation gives CASSRGGEQYF.

This clone was seen once. The chain has TRBV18 and TRBJ2-6, with a tentative D call TRBD1 (5 bases). The CDR3 extends over 15 amino acids. Germline V gene sequence: CDR1 KGHSH, CDR2 LQKENI. The V end lost 3 bases, the J end lost 2 bases, and 8 bases lay between the germline ends. CDR3 bases: TGTGCCAGCTCACCTACAGGCCCTGGGGCCAACGTCCTGACTTTC. Encoded protein: CASSPTGPGANVLTF.

The chain employs TRBV6-1 and TRBJ1-1, with D hard to call. Germline V gene data show CDR1 as MNHNS and CDR2 as SASEGT. The CDR3 contains 13 residues. V lost 2 bases and J lost 8, with 12 bases in between. This chain's CDR3 is CASSEIVTAEAFF. The CDR3 DNA is TGTGCCAGCAGTGAAATCGTAACAGCGGAAGCTTTCTTT.

This clone was seen only once. This chain connects TRBV5-6 to TRBJ2-6; 7 bases agree with TRBD1. Germline loops: CDR1 SGHDT, CDR2 YYEEEE. The CDR3 has 18 residues. V gave up 4 bases and J gave up 0 bases; unmatched junction bases: 10. Here the CDR3 DNA reads TGTGCCAGCAGCGATGGGACAGCCGATAGCTCTGGGGCCAACGTCCTGACTTTC. Its translation is CASSDGTADSSGANVLTF.

The chain is built from TRBV5-6 and TRBJ1-3; 7 bases are a match to TRBD1. This CDR3 is built from 19 residues. The V gene's germline CDR1 is SGHDT and CDR2 YYEEEE. After removal of 1 base from V and 0 bases from J, the junction contained 13 bases not matched to a gene. CDR3 region: CASSLYSGTVRTSGNTIYF. Written as DNA, the CDR3 is TGTGCCAGCAGCTTGTATTCAGGGACAGTGAGAACCTCTGGAAACACCATATATTTT. Combining the CDR3 with reference TRBV5-6 and TRBJ1-3 gives the whole variable domain DAGVTQSPTHLIKTRGQQVTLRCSPKSGHDTVSWYQQALGQGPQFIFQYYEEEERQRGNFPDRFSGHQFPNYSSELNVNALLLGDSALYLCASSLYSGTVRTSGNTIYFGEGSWLTVV.